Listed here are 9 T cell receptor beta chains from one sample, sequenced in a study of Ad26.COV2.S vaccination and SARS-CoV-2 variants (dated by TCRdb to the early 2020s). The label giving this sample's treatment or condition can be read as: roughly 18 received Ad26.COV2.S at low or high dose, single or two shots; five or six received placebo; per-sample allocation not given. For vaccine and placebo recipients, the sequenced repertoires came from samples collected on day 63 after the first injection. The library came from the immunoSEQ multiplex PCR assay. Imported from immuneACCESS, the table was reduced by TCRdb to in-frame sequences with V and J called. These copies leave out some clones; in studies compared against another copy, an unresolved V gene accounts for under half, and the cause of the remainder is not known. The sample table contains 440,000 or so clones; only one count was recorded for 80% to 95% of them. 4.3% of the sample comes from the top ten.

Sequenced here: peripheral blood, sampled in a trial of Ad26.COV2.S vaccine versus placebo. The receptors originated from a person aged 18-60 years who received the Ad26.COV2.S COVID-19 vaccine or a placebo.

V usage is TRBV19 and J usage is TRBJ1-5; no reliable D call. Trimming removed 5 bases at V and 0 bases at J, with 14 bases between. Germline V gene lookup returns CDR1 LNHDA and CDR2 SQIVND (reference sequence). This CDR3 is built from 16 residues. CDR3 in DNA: TGTGCCAGTAGTCGACGACGGCAATATAGCAATCAGCCCCAGCATTTT. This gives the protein CASSRRRQYSNQPQHF.

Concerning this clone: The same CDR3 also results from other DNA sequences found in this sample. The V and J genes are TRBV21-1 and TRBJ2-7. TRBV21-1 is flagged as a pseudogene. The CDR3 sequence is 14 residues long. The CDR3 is CASSKEGSSYEQYF. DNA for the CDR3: TGTGCCAGCAGCAAAGAAGGAAGTTCCTACGAGCAGTACTTC.

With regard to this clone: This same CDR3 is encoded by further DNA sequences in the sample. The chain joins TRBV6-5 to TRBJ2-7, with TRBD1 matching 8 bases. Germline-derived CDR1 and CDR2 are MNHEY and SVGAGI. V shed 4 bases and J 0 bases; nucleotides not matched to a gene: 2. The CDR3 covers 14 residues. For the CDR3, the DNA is TGTGCCAGCAGTTCCGGGACAGGCTCCTACGAGCAGTACTTC. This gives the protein CASSSGTGSYEQYF.

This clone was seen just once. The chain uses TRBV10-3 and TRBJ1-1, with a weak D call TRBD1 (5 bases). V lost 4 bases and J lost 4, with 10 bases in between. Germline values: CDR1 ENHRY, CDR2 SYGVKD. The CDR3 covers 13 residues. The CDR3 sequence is CAISGDPGTEAFF. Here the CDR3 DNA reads TGTGCCATCAGTGGGGACCCGGGCACTGAAGCTTTCTTT.

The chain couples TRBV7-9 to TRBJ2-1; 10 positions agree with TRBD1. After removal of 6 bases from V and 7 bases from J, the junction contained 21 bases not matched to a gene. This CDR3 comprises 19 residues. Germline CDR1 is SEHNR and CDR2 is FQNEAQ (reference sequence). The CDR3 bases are TGTGCCAGCAGGTCATCGCTTGGATCCGGGACAGGGGAAGGGAATGAGCAGTTCTTC. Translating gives CASRSSLGSGTGEGNEQFF.

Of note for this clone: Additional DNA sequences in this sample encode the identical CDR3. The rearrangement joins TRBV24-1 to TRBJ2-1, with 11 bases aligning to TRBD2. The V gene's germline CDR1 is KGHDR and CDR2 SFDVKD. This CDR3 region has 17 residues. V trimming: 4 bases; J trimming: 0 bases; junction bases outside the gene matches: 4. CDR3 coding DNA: TGTGCCACCAGTGACCCTGGGACTAGCGGCTCCTACAATGAGCAGTTCTTC. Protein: CATSDPGTSGSYNEQFF.

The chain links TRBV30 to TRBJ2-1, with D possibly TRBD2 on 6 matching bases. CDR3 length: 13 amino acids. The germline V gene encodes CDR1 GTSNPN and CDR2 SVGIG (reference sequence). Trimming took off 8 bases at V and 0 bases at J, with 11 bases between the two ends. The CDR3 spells CAGGLNSYNEQFF. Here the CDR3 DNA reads TGTGCCGGGGGACTCAACTCCTACAATGAGCAGTTCTTC.

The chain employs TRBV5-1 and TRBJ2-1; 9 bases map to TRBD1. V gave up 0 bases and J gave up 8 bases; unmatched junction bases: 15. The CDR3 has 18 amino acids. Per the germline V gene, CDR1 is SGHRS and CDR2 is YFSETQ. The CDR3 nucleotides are TGCGCCAGCAGCTTGGGACAGGGGGTCTCGAGCGGGATCTATGAGCAGTTCTTC. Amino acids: CASSLGQGVSSGIYEQFF.

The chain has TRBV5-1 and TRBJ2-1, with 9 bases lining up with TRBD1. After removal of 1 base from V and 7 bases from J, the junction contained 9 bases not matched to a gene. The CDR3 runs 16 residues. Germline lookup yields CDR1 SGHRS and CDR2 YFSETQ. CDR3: CASSLSSGQGSNEQFF. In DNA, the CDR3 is TGCGCCAGCAGCTTGAGTTCGGGACAGGGCAGTAATGAGCAGTTCTTC.